This TCR beta chain emerged from a study of Graves' ophthalmopathy and Graves' hyperthyroidism. The table lists this clonotype with many counts. Pregnancy or lactation, uncontrolled infections and other autoimmune diseases were grounds for excluding patients. Beta-chain TCR CDR3 regions were amplified from RNA transcripts. RT-PCR with HTBI primers came first, then second-round multiplex PCR. TCRdb ran MiXCR on the multiplex PCR reads and lists one entry per CDR3 protein. The data contain 350,000 or so distinct CDR3 sequences, roughly 16% of them seen just once; the ten biggest clones take up roughly 12%. The V gene's germline CDR1 is SNHLY and CDR2 FYNNEI. V was clipped by 4 bases and J by 2 bases; unmatched bases: 16. The CDR3 runs to 19 residues.

This TCR was sampled from an adult man with Graves' ophthalmopathy. The chain links TRBV2 to TRBJ2-7; TRBD1 matches at 11 bases. Sequenced input: peripheral blood. CDR3 in amino acids: CASSVDRDRGEIAPYEQYF. The CDR3 coding sequence is TGTGCCAGCAGTGTCGACCGGGACAGGGGGGAGATCGCGCCCTACGAGCAGTACTTC.